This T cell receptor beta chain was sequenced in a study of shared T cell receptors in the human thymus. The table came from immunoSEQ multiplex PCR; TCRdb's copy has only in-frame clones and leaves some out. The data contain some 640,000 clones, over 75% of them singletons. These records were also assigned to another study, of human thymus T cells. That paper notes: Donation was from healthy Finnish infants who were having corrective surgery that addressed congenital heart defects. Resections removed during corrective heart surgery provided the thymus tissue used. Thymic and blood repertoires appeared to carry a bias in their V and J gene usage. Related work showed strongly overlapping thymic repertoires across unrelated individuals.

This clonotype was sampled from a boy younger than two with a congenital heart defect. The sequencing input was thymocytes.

The CDR3 region has the DNA TGCGCCAGCAGCCAGACCCCAGGGGGCTTAGGCGATCAGCCCCAGCATTTT. Amino acid sequence: CASSQTPGGLGDQPQHF. This chain joins TRBV4-1 and TRBJ1-5; TRBD1 aligns across 8 bases. This CDR3 has 17 amino acids. V lost 3 bases to trimming and J lost 5 bases; unmatched junction nucleotides: 12. CDR1 is MGHRA and CDR2 is YSYEKL in the germline V gene.